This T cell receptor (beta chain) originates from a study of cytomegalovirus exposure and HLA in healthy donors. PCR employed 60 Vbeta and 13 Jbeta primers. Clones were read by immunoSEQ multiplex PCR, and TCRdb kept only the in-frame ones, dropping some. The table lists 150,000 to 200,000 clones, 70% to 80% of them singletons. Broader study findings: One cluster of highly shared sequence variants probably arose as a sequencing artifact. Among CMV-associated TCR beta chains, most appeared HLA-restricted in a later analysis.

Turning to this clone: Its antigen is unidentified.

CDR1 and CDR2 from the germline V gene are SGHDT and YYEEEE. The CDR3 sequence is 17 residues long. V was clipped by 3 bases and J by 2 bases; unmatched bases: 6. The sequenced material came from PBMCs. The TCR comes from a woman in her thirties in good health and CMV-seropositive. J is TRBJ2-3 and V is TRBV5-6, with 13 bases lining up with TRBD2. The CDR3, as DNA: TGTGCCAGCAGCTCCAAGACTAGCGGGAGGTACACAGATACGCAGTATTTT. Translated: CASSSKTSGRYTDTQYF.